The T cell receptor beta chain under discussion was sequenced for a study of OX40 agonist ivuxolimab in advanced cancers. For the study at large: In three patients, partial responses were observed, one with hepatocellular carcinoma and two with cutaneous melanoma.

This CDR3 spans 15 amino acids. Germline V lookup: CDR1 MNHNY, CDR2 SVGAGI (reference sequence). The V and J ends lost 0 bases and 0 bases respectively, with 9 bases between them. Data came from immunoSEQ multiplex PCR; TCRdb stores just in-frame clones and leaves some out. The sample holds tens of thousands of clones; around 87% are singletons and the top ten take less than 0.4%. Findings and caveats of the study: The study found among the lowest clonal expansion in partial responders at 0.1-3.0 mg/kg. Averaged across samples, CD8+ T cells carried more expanded clones than CD4+ did.

For this clone: The antigen is unknown.

This chain joins TRBV6-6 and TRBJ2-7, with no clear D. The sequences come from CD4+ or CD8+ T cells sorted from blood, collected in a trial of the OX40 agonist ivuxolimab. The TCR sequence derives from an adult with an advanced solid tumor such as melanoma, head and neck, liver or kidney cancer. CDR3 DNA: TGTGCCAGCAGTTACTCGAAACTGGACTCCTACGAGCAGTACTTC. It codes for CASSYSKLDSYEQYF.